These 6 T cell receptor beta chains originate from one sample sequenced in a study of CD8 T cells in ankylosing spondylitis. MiXCR, applied by TCRdb to the 5' RACE reads, yields one record per CDR3 protein. The sample has roughly 370,000 distinct CDR3 sequences; about 22% are singletons. Study results and limitations: What seemed typical of ankylosing spondylitis blood was a TCR beta motif built from roughly eight highly homologous variants.

The antigens these receptors bind are not known. Sequencing was carried out using blood, either unsorted or a sorted T cell fraction (not recorded which). The receptor source for this set is a male donor with ankylosing spondylitis.

This clonotype was detected a few times. The V and J genes are TRBV3-1 and TRBJ2-2, with 10 bases matching TRBD1. Germline values: CDR1 LGHDT, CDR2 YNNKEL (reference sequence). V was clipped by 1 base and J by 5 bases; unmatched bases: 4. There are 16 residues in the CDR3. CDR3 bases: TGTGCCAGCAGCCAAGGACAGGGGGCATTGACCGGGGAGCTGTTTTTT. This translates into CASSQGQGALTGELFF.

The chain employs TRBV20-1 and TRBJ2-3; 10 bases match TRBD2. This CDR3 is 13 amino acids long. The V gene end was trimmed by 5 bases and the J gene end by 6 bases; junction bases not matched to a gene: 5. From germline, CDR1 is DFQATT and CDR2 SNEGSKA (reference sequence). The CDR3 spells CSASSGRTDTQYF. CDR3 coding DNA: TGCAGTGCTTCTAGCGGGAGAACTGATACGCAGTATTTT.

Details on this clonotype: A much larger clonotype is one base distant, so this may be a read error. V usage is TRBV9 and J usage is TRBJ2-2; D is undetermined. V lost 0 bases, J lost 5 bases, and 5 bases lay in between. Looked up from germline, CDR1 is SGDLS and CDR2 is YYNGEE. The CDR3 has 13 amino acids. The CDR3 coding sequence is TGTGCCAGCAGCGTAGCACTTACCGGGGAGCTGTTTTTT. Its protein is CASSVALTGELFF.

This CDR3 is CASSYTGSNQPQHF. Here the CDR3 DNA reads TGTGCCAGCAGTTATACAGGGAGCAATCAGCCCCAGCATTTT. The chain employs TRBV12-3 or TRBV12-4 and TRBJ1-5, with D maybe TRBD1 (6 bases). V lost 4 bases and J 1 base, leaving 8 bases between the germline ends. The CDR3 loop spans 14 amino acids.

The chain couples TRBV19 to TRBJ1-1; 7 nucleotides match TRBD1. From germline, CDR1 is LNHDA and CDR2 SQIVND (reference sequence). The CDR3 contains 13 residues. J was trimmed by 3 bases and V by 4 bases; bases with no gene match: 2. The CDR3 here is CASSNTGDTEAFF. The CDR3 DNA is TGTGCCAGTAGTAACACAGGGGACACTGAAGCTTTCTTT.

The chain combines TRBV12-3 or TRBV12-4 with TRBJ2-3; D uncertain. V lost 2 bases and J lost 4, with 7 bases in between. This CDR3 region has 13 residues. CDR3 protein: CASSLQVPDTQYF. The CDR3 DNA is TGTGCCAGCAGTTTACAAGTTCCAGATACGCAGTATTTT.